One and the same sample provided the 16 T cell receptor beta chains below, sequenced in a study of blood T cell repertoires in COVID-19. Some clones are missing from TCRdb's copy, which holds only in-frame ones; the method was immunoSEQ multiplex PCR. The data hold 150,000 or so clones, with more than 65% observed a single time. The sample was peripheral blood. The source is a woman in her fifties or sixties with COVID-19, enrolled during active disease.

Worth noting for this clone: One junction end does not reproduce the germline sequence, and a read error may be involved. The V call is TRBV19, the J call TRBJ2-7; maybe TRBD2 (5 bases). The CDR3 is 13 amino acids. From germline, CDR1 is LNHDA and CDR2 SQIVND (reference sequence). CDR3: CASSTGYSDEQYF. Here the CDR3 DNA reads TGTGCCAGTAGTACGGGGTACTCCGACGAGCAGTACTTC.

The chain couples TRBV6-6 to TRBJ1-4, with a weak D call TRBD1 (6 bases). This CDR3 is built from 17 residues. Germline V gene lookup returns CDR1 MNHNY and CDR2 SVGAGI (reference sequence). The V end was cut by 5 bases, the J end by 7 bases, with 23 bases between. CDR3 coding DNA: TGTGCCAGCAGTCCCACACGATTACAGGGTCGGAGTGAAAAACTGTTTTTT. Protein sequence: CASSPTRLQGRSEKLFF.

The gene calls are TRBV10-2 and TRBJ2-3; 11 bases are a match to TRBD2. This CDR3 is built from 18 residues. From germline, CDR1 is WSHSY and CDR2 SAAADI. The J segment lost 0 bases and the V segment lost 0 bases, leaving 5 bases of the junction unmatched. The CDR3: CASSESRLAGRSTDTQYF. CDR3 coding DNA: TGCGCCAGCAGTGAGTCGAGACTAGCGGGACGTAGCACAGATACGCAGTATTTT.

This rearrangement joins TRBV7-2 to TRBJ2-3; D call uncertain. V was cut by 1 base and J by 5 bases, with 10 bases left in between. The germline CDR1 and CDR2 sequences are SGHTA and FQGNSA. The CDR3 length is 14 residues. This CDR3 is CASSLDGPLDTQYF. The CDR3 coding sequence is TGTGCCAGCAGCTTAGATGGCCCATTAGATACGCAGTATTTT.

V is TRBV6-5 and J is TRBJ1-4, with 9 nucleotides matching TRBD1. V was clipped by 7 bases and J by 8 bases; unmatched bases: 8. Germline V lookup: CDR1 MNHEY, CDR2 SVGAGI. CDR3 length: 14 residues. The CDR3 loop reads CASTRDRAREKLFF. The CDR3 bases are TGTGCCAGCACTCGGGACAGGGCGAGGGAAAAACTGTTTTTT.

The chain joins TRBV18 to TRBJ2-7, with TRBD1 as a possible D gene (5 bases). This CDR3 has 18 residues. The germline V gene encodes CDR1 KGHSH and CDR2 LQKENI. Trimming took 1 base from V and 5 from J, leaving 24 bases between them. The CDR3 loop is CASSPLAARTPPRNEQYF. In nucleotides, the CDR3 is TGTGCCAGCTCACCACTAGCCGCCCGGACACCACCGAGGAACGAGCAGTACTTC.

Written as DNA, the CDR3 is TGTGCCAGCGAAAGACAGGGGACCCACTATGGCTACACCTTC. Its protein product is CASERQGTHYGYTF. V usage is TRBV2 and J usage is TRBJ1-2; the match to TRBD1 covers 8 bases. Trimming at V came to 8 bases and at J to 3 bases, leaving 8 bases not matched to a gene. The CDR3 runs to 14 residues. Germline CDR1 SNHLY, CDR2 FYNNEI.

V and J are TRBV28 and TRBJ1-3, with D tentatively TRBD1 (6 bases). Germline lookup yields CDR1 MDHEN and CDR2 SYDVKM. V was cut by 6 bases and J by 0 bases, with 15 bases left in between. The CDR3 is 16 amino acids. The CDR3 reads CASRPEQGDSGNTIYF. The CDR3 nucleotides read TGTGCCAGCAGGCCGGAACAGGGAGACTCTGGAAACACCATATATTTT.

The rearrangement uses TRBV5-4 and TRBJ2-3; TRBD2 is a possible D gene (6 bases). This CDR3 is built from 15 residues. V was pared by 3 bases and J by 2 bases, with 13 bases between. The germline gives CDR1 SGHNT, CDR2 YYREEE (reference sequence). CDR3 protein: CASSSTSEVTDTQYF. In DNA form, the CDR3 reads TGTGCCAGCAGCTCGACTAGTGAGGTCACAGATACGCAGTATTTT.

The rearrangement uses TRBV7-6 and TRBJ2-1, with a possible D match to TRBD1 (5 bases). CDR1 and CDR2 (germline): SGHVS, FNYEAQ. CDR3 length equals 15 residues. The V end was cut by 5 bases, the J end by 5 bases, with 16 bases between. The CDR3 DNA reads as TGTGCCAGCAGCGAAGGGGTAGGCACGCACAATGAGCAGTTCTTC. Translated, it gives CASSEGVGTHNEQFF. Using reference TRBV7-6 and TRBJ2-1 for the parts outside the CDR3, the full variable domain is GAGVSQSPRYKVTKRGQDVALRCDPISGHVSLYWYRQALGQGPEFLTYFNYEAQQDKSGLPNDRFSAERPEGSISTLTIQRTEQRDSAMYRCASSEGVGTHNEQFFGPGTRLTVL.

This chain links TRBV29-1 with TRBJ1-1; D is unresolved. CDR3 size: 13 residues. Per germline, CDR1 SQVTM and CDR2 ANQGSEA. Trimming shortened V by 5 bases and J by 6 bases, and 16 bases separated the two germline ends. CDR3 nucleotides: TGCAGCGTTCAAGTAGGGTCCGGGGCTGAAGCTTTCTTT. This gives the protein CSVQVGSGAEAFF.

The V gene is TRBV29-1, the J gene TRBJ2-2, with TRBD1 identical over 7 bases. Trimming took 7 bases from V and 5 from J; bases not matched to a gene: 16. The CDR3 length is 16 residues. Germline-derived CDR1 and CDR2 are SQVTM and ANQGSEA. The CDR3 here is CSGARGQSPWTGELFF. CDR3 coding DNA: TGCAGCGGTGCCAGGGGACAGAGTCCCTGGACCGGGGAGCTGTTTTTT.

The gene calls are TRBV6-6 and TRBJ1-1; 8 bases map to TRBD1. This CDR3 is 14 amino acids long. V was pared by 0 bases and J by 5 bases, with 2 bases of the junction left unmatched. Per germline, CDR1 MNHNY and CDR2 SVGAGI (reference sequence). CDR3: CASSYSRQGTEAFF. The CDR3 nucleotides read TGTGCCAGCAGTTACTCCAGACAGGGGACTGAAGCTTTCTTT.

The gene calls are TRBV28 and TRBJ2-1; D is perhaps TRBD2 (6 bases). Trimming removed 6 bases at V and 0 bases at J, with 15 bases between. Looked up from germline, CDR1 is MDHEN and CDR2 is SYDVKM. The CDR3 loop spans 16 amino acids. The CDR3 coding sequence is TGTGCCAGCAGGCCGACCGGGACTTCCTCCTACAATGAGCAGTTCTTC. It is translated as CASRPTGTSSYNEQFF. The whole variable domain, remainder taken from reference TRBV28 and TRBJ2-1, is DVKVTQSSRYLVKRTGEKVFLECVQDMDHENMFWYRQDPGLGLRLIYFSYDVKMKEKGDIPEGYSVSREKKERFSLILESASTNQTSMYLCASRPTGTSSYNEQFFGPGTRLTVL.

The rearrangement links TRBV6-4 to TRBJ1-4; 7 bases are shared with TRBD1. Germline lookup yields CDR1 MRHNA and CDR2 SNTAGT. V dropped 2 bases and J dropped 5; count of bases not matched to a gene: 11. The CDR3 consists of 17 residues. The CDR3, as DNA: TGTGCCAGCAGTGACCTTGAATCCGGGACAGAGAATGAAAAACTGTTTTTT. This codes for CASSDLESGTENEKLFF.

This chain links TRBV3-1 (or the pseudogene TRBV3-2) with TRBJ2-5; TRBD2 aligns across 9 bases. J was trimmed by 8 bases and V by 3 bases; bases with no gene match: 10. Germline assignment: CDR1 LGHDT and CDR2 YNNKEL (reference sequence). The CDR3 loop spans 15 amino acids. CDR3 residues: CASSHFAGGESTQYF. In DNA form, the CDR3 reads TGTGCCAGCAGCCATTTCGCGGGGGGGGAGAGTACCCAGTACTTC.